A single sample is the source of the 31 T cell receptor beta chains below, sequenced in a study of cytotoxic CD8 clonotypes in ibrutinib-treated CLL. Using immunoSEQ multiplex PCR, the repertoire was profiled, and TCRdb retains in-frame clones only, with some absent. The repertoire includes 300,000 or so clones, under 70% of them detected once, and roughly 6% sits in the top ten. Sequenced here: PBMCs, sampled after 36 months of ibrutinib treatment. The receptors were sampled from a human donor with chronic lymphocytic leukemia.

V and J are TRBV19 and TRBJ1-2; D uncertain. In germline, CDR1 is LNHDA, CDR2 SQIVND (reference sequence). The CDR3 covers 14 residues. The V end lost 5 bases, the J end lost 3 bases, and 13 bases lay between the germline ends. Here the CDR3 reads CASSDGPEDYGYTF. CDR3 sequence (DNA): TGTGCCAGTAGTGACGGACCCGAGGACTATGGCTACACCTTC.

With respect to this clone: The junction and the germline gene differ at one end; a read error may be behind it. This rearrangement joins TRBV14 to TRBJ2-5, with 8 bases identical to TRBD2. The germline CDR1 and CDR2 sequences are SGHDN and FVKESK. This CDR3 spans 17 amino acids. CDR3 sequence reads: CASSPGLVTPRRETQYF. The CDR3 DNA sequence: TGTGCGAGCAGTCCGGGACTAGTTACCCCCCGGCGAGAGACCCAGTACTTC. Combining the CDR3 with reference TRBV14 and TRBJ2-5 gives the whole variable domain EAGVTQFPSHSVIEKGQTVTLRCDPISGHDNLYWYRRVMGKEIKFLLHFVKESKQDESGMPNNRFLAERTGGTYSTLKVQPAELEDSGVYFCASSPGLVTPRRETQYFGPGTRLLVL.

The chain uses TRBV5-1 and TRBJ1-1; 9 bases line up with TRBD1. Germline assignment: CDR1 SGHRS and CDR2 YFSETQ. V shed 2 bases and J 1 base; nucleotides not matched to a gene: 3. CDR3 length: 15 residues. CDR3 bases: TGCGCCAGCAGCTTACAGGGGGCCGGGAACACTGAAGCTTTCTTT. Translating it yields CASSLQGAGNTEAFF. Supplemented by reference TRBV5-1 and TRBJ1-1, the full variable domain reads KAGVTQTPRYLIKTRGQQVTLSCSPISGHRSVSWYQQTPGQGLQFLFEYFSETQRNKGNFPGRFSGRQFSNSRSEMNVSTLELGDSALYLCASSLQGAGNTEAFFGQGTRLTVV.

J is TRBJ2-3 and V is TRBV4-1; 7 positions agree with TRBD2. Germline-derived CDR1 and CDR2 are MGHRA and YSYEKL. V trimming: 6 bases; J trimming: 0 bases; junction bases outside the gene matches: 6. The CDR3 runs 15 residues. CDR3 nucleotide sequence: TGCGCCAGCAGTATTCTAGCGGCTAGCACAGATACGCAGTATTTT. Its protein is CASSILAASTDTQYF.

The chain joins TRBV10-3 to TRBJ1-5, with TRBD1 matching over 9 bases. Trimming took 6 bases from V and 4 from J; bases not matched to a gene: 10. The germline V gene has CDR1 ENHRY and CDR2 SYGVKD. The CDR3 has 16 amino acids. The CDR3 nucleotides are TGTGCCATCAGCTCCCGGGACAGGGTTCTAAATCAGCCCCAGCATTTT. The encoded protein is CAISSRDRVLNQPQHF.

Only a few counts were recorded for this clone. V usage is TRBV14 and J usage is TRBJ1-5, with D possibly TRBD1 on 5 matching bases. Germline V gene sequence: CDR1 SGHDN, CDR2 FVKESK. The V gene lost 4 bases and the J gene lost 3 bases, with 16 bases spanning the gap. The CDR3 is made up of 16 amino acids. Here the CDR3 reads CASSPRRGGPNQPQHF. Here the CDR3 DNA reads TGTGCCAGCAGCCCCAGAAGGGGAGGGCCCAATCAGCCCCAGCATTTT.

The table lists this clone with a few counts. The chain combines TRBV28 with TRBJ2-1, with 8 nucleotides matching TRBD2. This CDR3 is built from 17 residues. Trimming at V came to 5 bases and at J to 9 bases, leaving 18 bases not matched to a gene. CDR1 and CDR2 from the germline V gene are MDHEN and SYDVKM. The CDR3 here is CASSLQGWRTSLGEQFF. The CDR3 DNA sequence: TGTGCCAGCAGTCTTCAGGGATGGCGGACTAGCCTGGGTGAGCAGTTCTTC.

This clone was observed a few times. The V gene is TRBV5-5, the J gene TRBJ1-5, with D unresolved. Trimming took 4 bases from V and 9 from J, leaving 14 bases between them. The germline V gene encodes CDR1 SGHKS and CDR2 YYEKEE (reference sequence). The CDR3 runs 13 residues. CDR3 sequence: CASSGQVGAPQHF. The CDR3, as DNA: TGTGCCAGCAGCGGTCAGGTGGGAGCGCCCCAGCATTTT.

This chain uses TRBV18 with TRBJ2-2; 13 bases line up with TRBD2. The CDR3 covers 20 residues. The V gene end was trimmed by 1 base and the J gene end by 0 bases; junction bases not matched to a gene: 8. Germline V gives CDR1 KGHSH, CDR2 LQKENI. In DNA form, the CDR3 reads TGTGCCAGCTCACCACGTTCTACTAGCGGGAGGGCCGCGAACACCGGGGAGCTGTTTTTT. This encodes CASSPRSTSGRAANTGELFF.

The chain employs TRBV7-8 and TRBJ2-7, with D perhaps TRBD1 (6 bases). Trimming took 3 bases from V and 3 from J, leaving 9 bases between them. Germline V gene data show CDR1 as SGHVS and CDR2 as FQNEAQ. The CDR3 is 13 amino acids. CDR3: CASSLRTVYEQYF. CDR3 coding DNA: TGTGCCAGCAGCTTGCGGACAGTCTACGAGCAGTACTTC.

About this clone itself: A read error may account for a junction end that differs from germline. J is TRBJ2-7 and V is TRBV5-1, with 8 bases lining up with TRBD2. The CDR3 loop spans 15 amino acids. Germline V lookup: CDR1 SGHRS, CDR2 YFSETQ. The CDR3 is CASNLVSGGPYEQYF. The CDR3 DNA is TGCGCCAGCAACTTGGTTTCGGGAGGGCCTTACGAGCAGTACTTC.

This chain connects TRBV7-2 to TRBJ2-7; 8 bases line up with TRBD1. Looked up from germline, CDR1 is SGHTA and CDR2 is FQGNSA. This CDR3 comprises 14 residues. V gave up 3 bases and J gave up 5 bases; unmatched junction bases: 6. The CDR3 DNA sequence: TGTGCCAGCAGCTTTGACAGGGGATGGAACGAGCAGTACTTC. Its protein is CASSFDRGWNEQYF.

The chain joins TRBV29-1 to TRBJ2-7; weak D call: TRBD2 (5 bases). The CDR3 sequence is 14 residues long. The V end lost 3 bases, the J end lost 2 bases, and 14 bases lay between the germline ends. Germline V gene sequence: CDR1 SQVTM, CDR2 ANQGSEA. The CDR3 DNA reads as TGCAGCGTTGAGCTAGGGAGTTCTACCTACGAGCAGTACTTC. Amino acids: CSVELGSSTYEQYF.

This clone turned up a few times. The V gene is TRBV10-2, the J gene TRBJ1-4; possibly TRBD1 for D (5 bases). Germline V gene lookup returns CDR1 WSHSY and CDR2 SAAADI. Trimming shortened V by 5 bases and J by 6 bases, and 13 bases separated the two germline ends. CDR3 length: 14 amino acids. Here the CDR3 reads CASSSQGGDEKLFF. The CDR3 DNA sequence: TGCGCCAGCAGTTCTCAGGGAGGGGATGAAAAACTGTTTTTT.

This clone was seen only a few times. This chain uses TRBV28 with TRBJ2-7; D is unclear. The CDR3 length is 13 residues. The germline V gene has CDR1 MDHEN and CDR2 SYDVKM. V lost 8 bases and J lost 3, with 14 bases in between. CDR3 DNA sequence: TGTGCCAGCGGAAAAGGGTGGCACTACGAGCAGTACTTC. Residues: CASGKGWHYEQYF.

A remark on this clone: Distinct nucleotide sequences in the sample also encode this CDR3. This chain connects TRBV10-2 to TRBJ2-7, with 7 bases that match TRBD1. CDR3 length equals 14 residues. With 2 bases clipped from V and 4 bases from J, the junction kept 5 bases outside the gene matches. Germline CDR1 reads WSHSY; CDR2 reads SAAADI. CDR3 in amino acids: CASSERDRPYEQYF. The CDR3 region has the DNA TGCGCCAGCAGTGAGCGGGACAGACCTTACGAGCAGTACTTC.

The V and J genes are TRBV28 and TRBJ2-6, with D perhaps TRBD1 (5 bases). The CDR3 is made up of 16 amino acids. CDR1 is MDHEN, CDR2 SYDVKM, per germline. V shed 5 bases and J shed 2 bases, with 13 bases lying between them. This CDR3 is CASSPTWGAGANVLTF. The CDR3 DNA reads TGTGCCAGCAGTCCAACGTGGGGCGCTGGGGCCAACGTCCTGACTTTC.

The J gene is TRBJ1-4, the V gene TRBV18, with D unresolved. The CDR3 spans 16 residues. The V gene lost 2 bases and the J gene lost 6 bases, with 16 bases spanning the gap. The germline CDR1 and CDR2 sequences are KGHSH and LQKENI. CDR3 amino acids: CASSPLVGASHEKLFF. DNA of the CDR3: TGTGCCAGCTCACCATTGGTGGGTGCCTCCCATGAAAAACTGTTTTTT.

The V and J genes are TRBV5-1 and TRBJ2-7; D gene unclear. V was pared by 3 bases and J by 4 bases, with 14 bases between. The V gene's germline CDR1 is SGHRS and CDR2 YFSETQ. The CDR3 has 14 residues. CDR3: CASSSDPLLYEQYF. DNA of the CDR3: TGCGCCAGCAGCTCGGACCCCCTGTTATACGAGCAGTACTTC.

This clone occurred a few times. The rearrangement joins TRBV28 to TRBJ2-3; either TRBD1 or TRBD2 may supply D (5 bases each). Germline-derived CDR1 and CDR2 are MDHEN and SYDVKM. V shed 6 bases and J shed 0 bases, with 25 bases lying between them. The length of the CDR3 is 19 residues. The CDR3, as DNA: TGTGCCAGCAGGGGGACGGTTCTTTATCAAATCACTAGCACAGATACGCAGTATTTT. This sequence encodes CASRGTVLYQITSTDTQYF.

This clone was observed a few times. This chain uses TRBV27 with TRBJ2-3; 12 bases are shared with TRBD2. The CDR3 runs to 23 residues. Germline lookup yields CDR1 MNHEY and CDR2 SMNVEV (reference sequence). V was clipped by 7 bases and J by 0 bases; unmatched bases: 26. The CDR3 DNA follows: TGTGCCAGCATAAGGAGAGGGTCTGAAAAGGCGTCTAGCGGGAGGGCCAGCACAGATACGCAGTATTTT. It codes for CASIRRGSEKASSGRASTDTQYF.

The chain joins TRBV4-1 to TRBJ2-2; 8 nucleotides line up with TRBD2. Per the germline V gene, CDR1 is MGHRA and CDR2 is YSYEKL. The J segment lost 1 base and the V segment lost 8 bases, leaving 6 bases of the junction unmatched. This CDR3 is built from 15 residues. The CDR3 DNA reads TGCGCCAGCGGTATTAGCGGGGTGAACACCGGGGAGCTGTTTTTT. This gives the protein CASGISGVNTGELFF.

The rearrangement joins TRBV15 to TRBJ1-4; 10 bases fit TRBD1. V lost 1 base, J lost 7 bases, and 3 bases stayed unmatched. Per the germline V gene, CDR1 is LNHNV and CDR2 is YYDKDF (reference sequence). The CDR3 loop spans 15 amino acids. The CDR3 here is CATSRARDRGEKLFF. CDR3 DNA: TGTGCCACCAGCAGAGCTCGGGACAGGGGTGAAAAACTGTTTTTT.

J is TRBJ2-7 and V is TRBV29-1; unclear D gene. Germline CDR1 and CDR2: SQVTM and ANQGSEA. CDR3 size: 13 residues. V was shortened by 2 bases and J by 2 bases, with 10 bases between the two germline ends. The CDR3 DNA reads as TGCAGCGTTGAAACAGACTCCCCCTACGAGCAGTACTTC. Translated, it gives CSVETDSPYEQYF.

This chain uses TRBV19 with TRBJ1-2, with a weak D call TRBD1 (6 bases). CDR1 is LNHDA and CDR2 is SQIVND in the germline V gene (reference sequence). V was shortened by 4 bases and J by 4 bases, with 10 bases between the two germline ends. This CDR3 spans 13 amino acids. The CDR3 nucleotides read TGTGCCAGTAGTAGGGGGCTCGGCTATGGCTACACCTTC. Its translation is CASSRGLGYGYTF.

The chain carries TRBV10-3 and TRBJ2-7; the match to TRBD1 covers 8 bases. Germline values: CDR1 ENHRY, CDR2 SYGVKD. After removal of 4 bases from V and 5 bases from J, the junction contained 10 bases not matched to a gene. CDR3 length: 15 residues. The CDR3 is CAISGRTGPSHEQYF. In DNA, the CDR3 is TGTGCCATCAGTGGCAGGACAGGGCCTAGCCACGAGCAGTACTTC.

The V gene is TRBV28, the J gene TRBJ2-7; possible D gene TRBD2, 7 bases. The V gene lost 2 bases and the J gene lost 6 bases, with 14 bases spanning the gap. CDR3 length: 14 amino acids. The germline V gene encodes CDR1 MDHEN and CDR2 SYDVKM. The CDR3 sequence: CASSLRGARGEQYF. The CDR3 DNA follows: TGTGCCAGCAGTTTACGGGGGGCTCGGGGCGAGCAGTACTTC.

This chain joins TRBV19 and TRBJ1-4; the D gene is possibly TRBD1 (6 bases). Germline V CDR1 and CDR2: LNHDA, SQIVND (reference sequence). This CDR3 contains 19 residues. Between the trimmed V and J ends, which lost 6 bases and 0 bases, there was a span of 23 bases. CDR3 DNA sequence: TGTGCCAGTAGGGGAGGGACACCGCGGCGGCTTGCAACTAATGAAAAACTGTTTTTT. Translated: CASRGGTPRRLATNEKLFF.

This clone was counted once. The CDR3: CASSLGGEDTQYF. CDR3 bases: TGTGCCAGCAGCTTAGGGGGCGAGGATACGCAGTATTTT. This rearrangement joins TRBV7-8 to TRBJ2-3; D might be TRBD1 (5 bases). The V and J ends lost 1 base and 6 bases respectively, with 8 bases between them. The CDR3 covers 13 residues. CDR1 is SGHVS and CDR2 is FQNEAQ in the germline V gene.

J is TRBJ2-1 and V is TRBV27; TRBD2 might be the D (6 bases). CDR1 is MNHEY and CDR2 is SMNVEV in the germline V gene (reference sequence). The V end was cut by 2 bases, the J end by 10 bases, with 12 bases between. The CDR3 spans 13 residues. The CDR3 is CASSLGPGDEQFF. CDR3 nucleotides: TGTGCCAGCAGTTTAGGACCGGGGGACGAGCAGTTCTTC.

The table lists this clone with a few counts. The V call is TRBV4-3, the J call TRBJ2-1, with D possibly being TRBD2 (5 bases). CDR3 length: 13 amino acids. V lost 4 bases to trimming and J lost 3 bases, with 7 bases between them. In germline, CDR1 is LGHNA, CDR2 YSLEER. The CDR3 sequence: CASSRRGYNEQFF. The CDR3 DNA reads as TGCGCCAGCAGCCGCCGGGGCTACAATGAGCAGTTCTTC.